This T cell receptor beta chain was obtained from a study of CD4+ T cells in melanoma. Sequencing used immunoSEQ multiplex PCR; TCRdb keeps in-frame clones, though not all of them. The table has about 55,000 clones, almost 70% seen once. V lost 1 base and J lost 1, with 16 bases in between. CDR3 length: 17 residues. CDR1 is MGHRA and CDR2 is YSYEKL in the germline V gene. This chain connects TRBV4-1 to TRBJ1-2; D is ambiguous. Specimen: tumor tissue. The TCR originated in a human donor with melanoma. The CDR3 nucleotides read TGCGCCAGCAGCCAAGGACCCCAACCGGTTTTTAACTATGGCTACACCTTC. It codes for CASSQGPQPVFNYGYTF.